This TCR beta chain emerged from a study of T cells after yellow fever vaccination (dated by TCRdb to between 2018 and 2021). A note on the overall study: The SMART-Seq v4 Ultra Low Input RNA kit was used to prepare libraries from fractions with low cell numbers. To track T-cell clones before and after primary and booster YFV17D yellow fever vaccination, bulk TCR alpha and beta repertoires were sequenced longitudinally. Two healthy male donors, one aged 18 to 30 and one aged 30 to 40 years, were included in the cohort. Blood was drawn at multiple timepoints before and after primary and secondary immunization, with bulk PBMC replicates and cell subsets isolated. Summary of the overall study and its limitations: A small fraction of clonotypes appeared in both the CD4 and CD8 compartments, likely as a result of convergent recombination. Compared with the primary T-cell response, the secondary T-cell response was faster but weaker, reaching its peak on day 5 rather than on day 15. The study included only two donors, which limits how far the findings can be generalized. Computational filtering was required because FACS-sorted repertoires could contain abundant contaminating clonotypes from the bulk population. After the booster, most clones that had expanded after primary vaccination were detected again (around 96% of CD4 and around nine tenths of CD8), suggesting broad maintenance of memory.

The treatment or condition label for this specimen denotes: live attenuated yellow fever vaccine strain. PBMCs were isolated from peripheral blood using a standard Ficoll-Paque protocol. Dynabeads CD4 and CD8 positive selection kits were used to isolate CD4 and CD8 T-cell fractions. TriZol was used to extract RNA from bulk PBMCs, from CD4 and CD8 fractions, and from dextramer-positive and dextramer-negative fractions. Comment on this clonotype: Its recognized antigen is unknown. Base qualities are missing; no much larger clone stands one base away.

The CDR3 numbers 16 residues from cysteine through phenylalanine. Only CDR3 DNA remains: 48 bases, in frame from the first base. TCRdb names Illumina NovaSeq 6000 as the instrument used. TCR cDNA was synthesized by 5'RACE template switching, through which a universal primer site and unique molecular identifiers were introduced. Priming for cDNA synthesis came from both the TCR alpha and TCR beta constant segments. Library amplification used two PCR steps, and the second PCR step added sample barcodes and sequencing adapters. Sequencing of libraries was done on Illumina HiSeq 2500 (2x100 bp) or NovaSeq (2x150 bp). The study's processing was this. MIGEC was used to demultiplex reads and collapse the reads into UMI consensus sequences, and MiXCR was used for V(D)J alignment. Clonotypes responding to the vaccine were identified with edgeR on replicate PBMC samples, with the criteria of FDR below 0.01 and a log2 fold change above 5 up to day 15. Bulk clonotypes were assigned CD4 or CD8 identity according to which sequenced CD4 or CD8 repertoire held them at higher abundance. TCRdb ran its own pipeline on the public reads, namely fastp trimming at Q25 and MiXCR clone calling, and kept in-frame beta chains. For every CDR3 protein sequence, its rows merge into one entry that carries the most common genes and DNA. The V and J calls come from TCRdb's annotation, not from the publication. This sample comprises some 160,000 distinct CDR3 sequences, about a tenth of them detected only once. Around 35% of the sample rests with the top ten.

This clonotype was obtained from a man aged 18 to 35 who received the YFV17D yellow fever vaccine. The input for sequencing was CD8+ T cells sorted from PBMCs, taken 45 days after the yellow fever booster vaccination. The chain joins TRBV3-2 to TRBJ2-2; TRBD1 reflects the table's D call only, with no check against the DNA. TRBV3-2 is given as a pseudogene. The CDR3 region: CASRPTDRVVGGELFF. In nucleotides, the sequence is TGTGCCAGCAGACCTACGGACAGGGTAGTTGGTGGGGAGCTGTTTTTT.